This is a list of T cell receptor beta chains from one sample in a study of T-cell reconstitution after alpha-beta-depleted transplantation in children. TCRdb reanalysed the PCR reads using MiXCR and keeps one entry per CDR3 protein. The repertoire holds hundreds of thousands of distinct CDR3 sequences, with 10% to 15% as singletons. The sample in question was PBMCs, obtained before TCRalphabeta/CD19-depleted stem cell transplant. These receptors came from a girl aged 2 to 9 with congenital amegakaryocytic thrombocytopenia, due to receive a stem cell transplant. CDR3s include the opening cysteine and the closing phenylalanine or tryptophan. D genes are given only for firm matches. Size is stated for part of the rows, as once, few or many counts, or as a class when the clone is expanded.

D gene | J gene | V gene | clone size | CDR3 DNA | CDR3 protein
- | TRBJ2-3 | TRBV12-3/TRBV12-4 | few | TGTGCCAGTCCGGGACTGAGCACAGATACGCAGTATTTT | CASPGLSTDTQYF
- | TRBJ2-7 | TRBV7-2 | many | TGTGCCAGCAGCCCCCTAGGACAGATCTACGAGCAGTACTTC | CASSPLGQIYEQYF
- | TRBJ2-4 | TRBV4-1 | few | TGCGCCAGCAGCCAAGACGGAGCGGACCGGCATCAGTACTTC | CASSQDGADRHQYF
- | TRBJ2-2 | TRBV7-3 | - | TGTGCCAGCAGCTTTGCGTACACCGGGGAGCTGTTTTTT | CASSFAYTGELFF
- | TRBJ2-1 | TRBV4-1 | many | TGCGCCAGCAGCCAACCCCTAGTGGGCAGTTCGAACAATGAGCAGTTCTTC | CASSQPLVGSSNNEQFF
TRBD1 | TRBJ1-6 | TRBV9 | many | TGTGCCAGCAGCACTGGGGACAGTAATTCACCCCTCCACTTT | CASSTGDSNSPLHF
TRBD1 | TRBJ2-2 | TRBV6-1 | - | TGTGCCAGCAGTCGACAGGGGGTTGGCACCGGGGAGCTGTTTTTT | CASSRQGVGTGELFF
TRBD1 | TRBJ1-1 | TRBV19 | few | TGTGCCAGTAGCCTCCACCCGGGACAGATTGAAGCTTTCTTT | CASSLHPGQIEAFF
TRBD2 | TRBJ2-1 | TRBV19 | many | TGTGCCAGTAGGAGGACTAGCGGAAACTACAATGAGCAGTTCTTC | CASRRTSGNYNEQFF
TRBD2 | TRBJ2-3 | TRBV10-2 | few | TGCGCCAGCAGTGCTAGCGGGAGCGGCACAGATACGCAGTATTTT | CASSASGSGTDTQYF
TRBD2 | TRBJ2-1 | TRBV7-3 | few | TGTGCCAGCAGCCCAACTAGCGAGGGGAAGCAGTTCTTC | CASSPTSEGKQFF
TRBD1 | TRBJ2-3 | TRBV11-2 | - | TGTGCCAGCAGCCCTACGACAGGGACAGATACGCAGTATTTT | CASSPTTGTDTQYF
- | TRBJ2-3 | TRBV28 | many | TGTGCCAGCAACGTGGTTTCCGTCACAGATACGCAGTATTTT | CASNVVSVTDTQYF
- | TRBJ2-3 | TRBV24-1 | many | TGTGCCACCAGTGGGGCGGGACCTGGGGCAGATACGCAGTATTTT | CATSGAGPGADTQYF
TRBD1 | TRBJ1-1 | TRBV6-5 | - | TGTGCCAGCAGTTACGCCCGGGACAGGGTGGCGAACACTGAAGCTTTTTTT | CASSYARDRVANTEAFF
- | TRBJ2-3 | TRBV12-3/TRBV12-4 | - | TGTGCCAGCAGTTTCGCTTGCGGGATCTCAGATACGCAGTATTTT | CASSFACGISDTQYF
TRBD2 | TRBJ2-1 | TRBV5-1 | many | TGCGCCAGCAGCTTTTTGGGACTAGCGGGAGAAGTTTACGAGCAGTTCTTC | CASSFLGLAGEVYEQFF
TRBD2 | TRBJ2-1 | TRBV11-1 | - | TGTGCCAGCAGCTTCCCTTCCGACTGGACTAGCGAGGTCTACAATGAGCAGTTCTTC | CASSFPSDWTSEVYNEQFF
- | TRBJ2-1 | TRBV20-1 | many | TGCAGTGCTAGAGGTCCTTTTGGCTACAATGAGCAGTTCTTC | CSARGPFGYNEQFF
TRBD2 | TRBJ2-1 | TRBV10-3 | - | TGTGCCATCAGTTGGGGAGGGACCTACAATGAGCAGTTCTTC | CAISWGGTYNEQFF
- | TRBJ2-1 | TRBV20-1 | many | TGCAGTGCTAGAGGGGGGGAGGAGTACAATGAGCAGTTCTTC | CSARGGEEYNEQFF
- | TRBJ2-7 | TRBV5-1 | many | TGCGCCAGCAGCTTAGACAGGACCTCCTACGAGCAGTACTTC | CASSLDRTSYEQYF
TRBD1 | TRBJ1-6 | TRBV5-6 | - | TGTGCCAGCAGCAACGACAGGGAGTTTGGCTCACCCCTCCACTTT | CASSNDREFGSPLHF
TRBD2 | TRBJ2-5 | TRBV7-8 | few | TGTGCCAGCAGCTTAGTCGGGGGGACTAGCGGGAAGGAGACCCAGTACTTC | CASSLVGGTSGKETQYF
- | TRBJ1-4 | TRBV29-1 | few | TGCAGCGGTGGGGCACTTAATGAAAAACTGTTTTTT | CSGGALNEKLFF
TRBD1 | TRBJ2-1 | TRBV5-1 | many | TGCGCCAGCAGCTTGGTTGGACAGGGGGATTTTGATGAGCAGTTCTTC | CASSLVGQGDFDEQFF
TRBD1 | TRBJ2-1 | TRBV29-1 | few | TGCAGCGTTGAAGACACAGGGGCCCCAACCTATGAGCAGTTCTTC | CSVEDTGAPTYEQFF
TRBD2 | TRBJ2-1 | TRBV5-1 | many | TGCGCCAGCAGCTTGTGGCTAGCGGGAAAAAATGAGCAGTTCTTC | CASSLWLAGKNEQFF
TRBD2 | TRBJ2-3 | TRBV6-1 | many | TGTGCCAGCGGGGGGCTAGCGGGAGTCACAGATACGCAGTATTTT | CASGGLAGVTDTQYF
- | TRBJ2-7 | TRBV12-3/TRBV12-4 | many | TGTGCCAGCAGTTTTCGTCAACGGGAGCAGTACTTC | CASSFRQREQYF